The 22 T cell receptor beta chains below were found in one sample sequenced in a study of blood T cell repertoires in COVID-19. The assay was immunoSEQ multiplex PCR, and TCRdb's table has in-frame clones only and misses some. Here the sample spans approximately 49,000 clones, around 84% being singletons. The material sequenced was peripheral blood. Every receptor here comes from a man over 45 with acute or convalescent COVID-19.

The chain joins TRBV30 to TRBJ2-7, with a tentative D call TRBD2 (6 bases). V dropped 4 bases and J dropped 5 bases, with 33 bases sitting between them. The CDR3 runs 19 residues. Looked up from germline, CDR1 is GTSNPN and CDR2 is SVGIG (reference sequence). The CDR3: CAWIRTRRELRTFAHEQYF. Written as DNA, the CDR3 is TGTGCCTGGATAAGGACCCGGCGGGAATTGAGGACCTTTGCACACGAGCAGTACTTC.

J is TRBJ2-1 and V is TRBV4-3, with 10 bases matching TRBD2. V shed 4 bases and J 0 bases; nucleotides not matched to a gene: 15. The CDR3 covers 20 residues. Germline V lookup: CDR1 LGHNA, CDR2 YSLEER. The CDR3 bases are TGCGCCAGCAGCCGGGGATATACTAGCGGGGTCGGGAGCTCCTACAATGAGCAGTTCTTC. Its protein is CASSRGYTSGVGSSYNEQFF.

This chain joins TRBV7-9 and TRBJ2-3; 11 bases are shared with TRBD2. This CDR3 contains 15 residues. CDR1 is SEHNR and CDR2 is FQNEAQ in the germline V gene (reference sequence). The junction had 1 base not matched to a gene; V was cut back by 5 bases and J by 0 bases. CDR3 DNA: TGTGCCAGCAGCCCTAGCGGGGGGAGCACAGATACGCAGTATTTT. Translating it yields CASSPSGGSTDTQYF.

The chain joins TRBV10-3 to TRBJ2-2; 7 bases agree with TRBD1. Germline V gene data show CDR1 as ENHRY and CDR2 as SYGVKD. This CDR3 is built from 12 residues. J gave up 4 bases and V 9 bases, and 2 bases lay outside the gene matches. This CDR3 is CAMRQGTGELFF. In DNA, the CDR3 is TGTGCCATGCGACAGGGCACCGGGGAGCTGTTTTTT.

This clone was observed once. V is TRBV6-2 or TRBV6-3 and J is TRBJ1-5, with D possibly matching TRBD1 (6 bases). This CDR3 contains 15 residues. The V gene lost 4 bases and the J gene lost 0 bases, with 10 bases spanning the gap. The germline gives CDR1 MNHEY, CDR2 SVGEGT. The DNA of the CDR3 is TGTGCCAGCAGTTCGGGACAAAATAGCAATCAGCCCCAGCATTTT. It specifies CASSSGQNSNQPQHF.

The DNA of the CDR3 is TGCGCCAGCAGTTGGACAGGAGATCAGCCCCAGCATTTT. Protein: CASSWTGDQPQHF. V usage is TRBV10-2 and J usage is TRBJ1-5; 7 bases align to TRBD1. This CDR3 spans 13 amino acids. The V segment lost 5 bases and the J segment 5 bases; nucleotides outside the gene matches: 3. Germline-derived CDR1 and CDR2 are WSHSY and SAAADI.

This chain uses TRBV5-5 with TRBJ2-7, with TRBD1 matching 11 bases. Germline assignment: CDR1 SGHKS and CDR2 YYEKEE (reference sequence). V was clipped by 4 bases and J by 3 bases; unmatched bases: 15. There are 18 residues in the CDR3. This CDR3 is CASSPGTGGFTLGYEQYF. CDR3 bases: TGTGCCAGCAGCCCCGGGACAGGGGGTTTCACTCTGGGCTACGAGCAGTACTTC.

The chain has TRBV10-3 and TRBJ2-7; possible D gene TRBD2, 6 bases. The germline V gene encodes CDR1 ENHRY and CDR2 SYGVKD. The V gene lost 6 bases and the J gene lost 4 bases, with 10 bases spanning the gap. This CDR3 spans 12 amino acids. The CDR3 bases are TGTGCCATCAGCCCCCGGGAGTACGAGCAGTACTTC. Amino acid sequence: CAISPREYEQYF.

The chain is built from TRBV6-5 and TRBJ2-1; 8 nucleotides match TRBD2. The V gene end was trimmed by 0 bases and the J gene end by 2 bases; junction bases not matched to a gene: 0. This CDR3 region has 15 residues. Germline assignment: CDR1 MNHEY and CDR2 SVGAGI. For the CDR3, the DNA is TGTGCCAGCAGTTACTCAGCGGGGGCCTACAATGAGCAGTTCTTC. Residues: CASSYSAGAYNEQFF.

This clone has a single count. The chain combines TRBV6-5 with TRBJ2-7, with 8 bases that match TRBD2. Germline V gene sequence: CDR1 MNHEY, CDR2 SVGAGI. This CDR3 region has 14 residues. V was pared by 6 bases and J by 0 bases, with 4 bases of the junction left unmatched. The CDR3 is CASRNSGNSYEQYF. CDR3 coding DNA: TGTGCCAGCAGAAATAGCGGGAACTCCTACGAGCAGTACTTC.

The CDR3 DNA follows: TGTGCCAGCAGCCCCGGGACAGGGGTCACCGGGGAGCTGTTTTTT. This translates into CASSPGTGVTGELFF. The rearrangement joins TRBV9 to TRBJ2-2; 10 bases are a match to TRBD1. With 4 bases clipped from V and 4 bases from J, the junction kept 4 bases outside the gene matches. The CDR3 totals 15 residues. In germline, CDR1 is SGDLS, CDR2 YYNGEE.

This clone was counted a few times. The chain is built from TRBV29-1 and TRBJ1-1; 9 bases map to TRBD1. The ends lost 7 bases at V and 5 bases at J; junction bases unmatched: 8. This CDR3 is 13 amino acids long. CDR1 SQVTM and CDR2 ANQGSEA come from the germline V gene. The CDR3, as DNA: TGCAGCGCTTACCGGACAGGGGATACTGAAGCTTTCTTT. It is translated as CSAYRTGDTEAFF.

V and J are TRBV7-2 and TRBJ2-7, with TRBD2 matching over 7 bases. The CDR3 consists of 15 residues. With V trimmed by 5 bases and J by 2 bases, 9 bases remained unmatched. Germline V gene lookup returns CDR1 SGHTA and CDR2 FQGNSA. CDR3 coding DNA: TGTGCCAGCAGCCCGCGCGTGGGGGGGGCCTACGAGCAGTACTTC. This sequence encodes CASSPRVGGAYEQYF.

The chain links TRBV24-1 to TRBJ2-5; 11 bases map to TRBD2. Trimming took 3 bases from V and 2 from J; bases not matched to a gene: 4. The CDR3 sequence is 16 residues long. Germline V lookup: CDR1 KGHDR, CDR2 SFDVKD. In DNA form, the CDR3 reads TGTGCCACCAGTGATGCTAGCGGGGGGATTCAAGAGACCCAGTACTTC. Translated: CATSDASGGIQETQYF.

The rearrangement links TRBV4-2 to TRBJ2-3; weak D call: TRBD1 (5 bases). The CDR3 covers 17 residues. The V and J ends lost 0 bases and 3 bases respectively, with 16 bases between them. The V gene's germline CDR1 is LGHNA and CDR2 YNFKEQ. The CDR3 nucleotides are TGTGCCAGCAGCCAAGATTGGCCAGGGTCTGTGACAGATACGCAGTATTTT. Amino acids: CASSQDWPGSVTDTQYF.

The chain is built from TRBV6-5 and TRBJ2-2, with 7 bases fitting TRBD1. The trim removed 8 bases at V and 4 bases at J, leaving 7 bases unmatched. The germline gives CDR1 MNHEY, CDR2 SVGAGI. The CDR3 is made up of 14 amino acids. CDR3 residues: CASVGQGVTGELFF. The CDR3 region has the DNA TGTGCCAGCGTGGGGCAGGGGGTCACCGGGGAGCTGTTTTTT.

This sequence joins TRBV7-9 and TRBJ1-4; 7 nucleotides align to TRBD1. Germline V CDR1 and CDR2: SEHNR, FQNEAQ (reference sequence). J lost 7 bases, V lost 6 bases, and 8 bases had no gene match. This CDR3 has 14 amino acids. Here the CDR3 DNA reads TGTGCCAGCAGAGGGGGGACAGAAGCTGAAAAACTGTTTTTT. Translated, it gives CASRGGTEAEKLFF.

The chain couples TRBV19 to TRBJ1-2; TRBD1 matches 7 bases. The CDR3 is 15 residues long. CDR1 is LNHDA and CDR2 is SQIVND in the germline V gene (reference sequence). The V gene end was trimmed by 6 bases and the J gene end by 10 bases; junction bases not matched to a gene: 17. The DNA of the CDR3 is TGTGCCAGTAGGAATAAACAGGGGAGGAACCGCGACTACACCTTC. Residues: CASRNKQGRNRDYTF.

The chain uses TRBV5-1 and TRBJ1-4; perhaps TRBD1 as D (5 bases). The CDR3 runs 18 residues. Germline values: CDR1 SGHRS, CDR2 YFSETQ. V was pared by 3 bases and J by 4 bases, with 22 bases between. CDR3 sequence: CASSSGRGVSAYNEKLFF. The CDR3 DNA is TGCGCCAGCAGCTCCGGGAGGGGCGTATCCGCTTATAATGAAAAACTGTTTTTT.

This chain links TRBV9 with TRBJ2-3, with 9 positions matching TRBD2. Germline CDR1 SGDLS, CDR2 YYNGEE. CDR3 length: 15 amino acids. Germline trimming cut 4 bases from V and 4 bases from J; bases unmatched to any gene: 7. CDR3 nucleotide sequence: TGTGCCAGCAGCCCCGCGGGGGGGCTTCCAGATACGCAGTATTTT. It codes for CASSPAGGLPDTQYF.

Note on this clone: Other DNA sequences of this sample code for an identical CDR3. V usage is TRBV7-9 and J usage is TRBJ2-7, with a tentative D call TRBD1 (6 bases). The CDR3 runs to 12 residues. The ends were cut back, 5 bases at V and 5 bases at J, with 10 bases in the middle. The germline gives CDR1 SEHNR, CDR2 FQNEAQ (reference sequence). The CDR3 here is CASSPRGHEQYF. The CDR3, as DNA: TGTGCCAGCAGCCCCAGGGGCCACGAGCAGTACTTC. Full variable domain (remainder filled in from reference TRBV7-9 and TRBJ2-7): DTGVSQNPRHKITKRGQNVTFRCDPISEHNRLYWYRQTLGQGPEFLTYFQNEAQLEKSRLLSDRFSAERPKGSFSTLEIQRTEQGDSAMYLCASSPRGHEQYFGPGTRLTVT.

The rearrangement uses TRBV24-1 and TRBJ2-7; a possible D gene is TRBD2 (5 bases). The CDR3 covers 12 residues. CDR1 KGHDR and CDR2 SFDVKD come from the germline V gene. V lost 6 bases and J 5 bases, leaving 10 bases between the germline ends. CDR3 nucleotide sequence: TGTGCCACCAGTCCTAGCCCCCACGAGCAGTACTTC. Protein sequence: CATSPSPHEQYF.